The 6 T cell receptor beta chains given below trace back to one sample, sequenced in a study of shared clonotypes between healthy human individuals. The assay was immunoSEQ multiplex PCR, and TCRdb's table has in-frame clones only and misses some. This table holds some 2 million clones, over 85% found once. The sequenced sample was naive CD4+ T cells sorted from blood. Noted subset: CD45RA+ positively selected. These TCRs come from a man in his late teens or twenties in good health.

This clone came up once. The chain is built from TRBV7-9 and TRBJ2-1; 10 bases line up with TRBD2. V lost 3 bases, J lost 7 bases, and 6 bases stayed unmatched. This CDR3 spans 15 amino acids. Germline CDR1 and CDR2: SEHNR and FQNEAQ (reference sequence). This CDR3 is CASSFLAGAGNEQFF. The CDR3 DNA reads as TGTGCCAGCAGCTTCCTAGCGGGAGCTGGGAATGAGCAGTTCTTC.

This chain joins TRBV20-1 and TRBJ2-5; D unresolved. The CDR3 runs 11 residues. The germline CDR1 and CDR2 sequences are DFQATT and SNEGSKA (reference sequence). V gave up 5 bases and J gave up 4 bases, with 8 bases separating them. This CDR3 reads CSALLSETQYF. DNA of the CDR3: TGCAGTGCTCTTCTGTCAGAGACCCAGTACTTC.

The chain joins TRBV7-2 to TRBJ1-4, with D uncertain. The V end was cut by 4 bases, the J end by 7 bases, with 10 bases between. The germline gives CDR1 SGHTA, CDR2 FQGNSA. CDR3 length equals 13 residues. In DNA form, the CDR3 reads TGTGCCAGCAGCTCGCGAGTCATTGAAAAACTGTTTTTT. It encodes CASSSRVIEKLFF.

CDR3: CAISVGLAGGTDTQYF. DNA for the CDR3: TGTGCCATCAGTGTAGGACTAGCGGGGGGAACAGATACGCAGTATTTT. The chain couples TRBV10-3 to TRBJ2-3, with 14 bases fitting TRBD2. V shed 4 bases and J 3 bases; nucleotides not matched to a gene: 3. Germline values: CDR1 ENHRY, CDR2 SYGVKD. This CDR3 comprises 16 residues.

With respect to this clone: A read error may explain this, as a much larger clone is one base away. Additional DNA sequences in this sample encode the identical CDR3. V gene TRBV9 combines with J gene TRBJ1-2; TRBD1 agrees at 7 bases. V lost 4 bases and J lost 4; bases outside the gene matches: 4. Germline CDR1 is SGDLS and CDR2 is YYNGEE. This CDR3 is built from 13 residues. The CDR3 sequence: CASSPGTVYGYTF. CDR3 DNA sequence: TGTGCCAGCAGCCCCGGGACAGTCTATGGCTACACCTTC.

Concerning this clone itself: Other nucleotide sequences from this sample produce the same CDR3. This chain links TRBV28 with TRBJ1-2; no reliable D call. The CDR3 contains 14 residues. The V end lost 3 bases, the J end lost 0 bases, and 8 bases lay between the germline ends. The germline V gene encodes CDR1 MDHEN and CDR2 SYDVKM. Here the CDR3 reads CASSLGGANYGYTF. For the CDR3, the DNA is TGTGCCAGCAGTTTGGGCGGAGCTAACTATGGCTACACCTTC.